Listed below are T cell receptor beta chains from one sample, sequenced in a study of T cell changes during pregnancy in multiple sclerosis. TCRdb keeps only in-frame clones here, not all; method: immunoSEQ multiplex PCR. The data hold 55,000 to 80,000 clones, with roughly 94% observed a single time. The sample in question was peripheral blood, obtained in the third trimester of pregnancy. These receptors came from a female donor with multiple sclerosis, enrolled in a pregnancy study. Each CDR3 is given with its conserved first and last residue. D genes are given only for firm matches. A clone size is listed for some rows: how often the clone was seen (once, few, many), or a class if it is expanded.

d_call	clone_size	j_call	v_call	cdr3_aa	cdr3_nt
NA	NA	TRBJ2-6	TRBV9	CASSVGAVSGANVLTF	TGTGCCAGCAGCGTAGGAGCGGTCTCTGGGGCCAACGTCCTGACTTTC
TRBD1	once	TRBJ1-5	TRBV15	CATSRSATYRGGNQPQHF	TGTGCCACCAGCAGATCGGCCACTTACAGGGGGGGCAATCAGCCCCAGCATTTT
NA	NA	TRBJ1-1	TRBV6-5	CASSLRTGTEAFF	TGTGCCAGCAGTCTCAGGACTGGGACTGAAGCTTTCTTT
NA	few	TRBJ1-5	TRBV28	CATRWAGVGQPQHF	TGTGCCACCCGGTGGGCAGGGGTCGGGCAGCCCCAGCATTTT
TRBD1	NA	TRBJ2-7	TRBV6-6	CASSYSGQGQGEQYF	TGTGCCAGCAGTTACTCCGGACAGGGTCAGGGCGAGCAGTACTTC
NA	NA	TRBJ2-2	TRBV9	CASSAQTGELFF	TGTGCCAGCAGCGCTCAGACCGGGGAGCTGTTTTTT
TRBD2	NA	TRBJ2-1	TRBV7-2	CASSFGGAINEQFF	TGTGCCAGCAGCTTCGGGGGGGCCATTAATGAGCAGTTCTTC
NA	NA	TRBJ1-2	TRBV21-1	CASSKVSRAFKGYTF	TGTGCCAGCAGCAAAGTAAGCAGGGCCTTTAAGGGCTACACCTTC
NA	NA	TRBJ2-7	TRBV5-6	CASSLVAYEQYF	TGTGCCAGCAGCTTGGTCGCCTACGAGCAGTACTTC
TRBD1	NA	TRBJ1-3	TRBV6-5	CASRNTGASGNTIYF	TGTGCCAGCAGAAACACAGGGGCCTCTGGAAACACCATATATTTT
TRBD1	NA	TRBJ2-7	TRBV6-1	CASRANPGTDYEQYF	TGTGCCAGCAGAGCGAACCCCGGGACAGACTACGAGCAGTACTTC
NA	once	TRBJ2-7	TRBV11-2	CASSLAGTYEQYF	TGTGCCAGCAGCTTAGCAGGAACCTACGAGCAGTACTTC
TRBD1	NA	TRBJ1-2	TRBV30	CACRTGIGYTF	TGTGCCTGCCGGACAGGGATTGGCTACACCTTC
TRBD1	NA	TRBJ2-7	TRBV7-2	CASSLFGQGLSYEQYF	TGTGCCAGCAGCTTGTTCGGACAGGGATTAAGCTACGAGCAGTACTTC
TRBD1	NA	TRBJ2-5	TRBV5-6	CASSLGQGQETQYF	TGTGCCAGCAGCTTAGGACAGGGCCAAGAGACCCAGTACTTC